A selection of T cell receptor beta chains follows, all from one sample in a study of chemoradiotherapy in HPV16-positive cancers. The method was immunoSEQ multiplex PCR; TCRdb's version includes in-frame clones alone and lacks a portion of them. The data contain approximately 7,700 clones, 88% of them seen just once; the ten biggest clones take up 3% to 4%. Sequencing was performed on tumor tissue, taken from a patient who underwent chemoradiotherapy. These receptor sequences come from a human donor with HPV-associated anogenital cancer. Both conserved end residues are part of each CDR3. The order of the fields is CDR3 DNA, CDR3 protein, V gene, J gene, clone size, D gene. D genes are given only for firm matches. The size of a clone is reported for some rows only, either as once, few or many, or as a class for expanded clones.

CDR3nt: TGTGCCAGCAGCTTGGACCGCGGGGGGGACCAAGAGACCCAGTACTTC
CDR3aa: CASSLDRGGDQETQYF
v_gene: TRBV5-6
j_gene: TRBJ2-5
abundance: .
d_gene: TRBD2

CDR3nt: TGTGCCTGGAGTGTTGGGCTAGCGGACAATGAGCAGTTCTTC
CDR3aa: CAWSVGLADNEQFF
v_gene: TRBV30
j_gene: TRBJ2-1
abundance: once
d_gene: TRBD2

CDR3nt: TGTGCCAGTAGTATAACGGGGCGCGTAAGCAATCAGCCCCAGCATTTT
CDR3aa: CASSITGRVSNQPQHF
v_gene: TRBV19
j_gene: TRBJ1-5
abundance: .
d_gene: .

CDR3nt: TGTGCCAGCAGCCAATCGGCAACTAACTATGGCTACACCTTC
CDR3aa: CASSQSATNYGYTF
v_gene: TRBV16
j_gene: TRBJ1-2
abundance: .
d_gene: .

CDR3nt: TGTGCCAGTAGCCGACGGGTGGGGAGCAATCAGCCCCAGCATTTT
CDR3aa: CASSRRVGSNQPQHF
v_gene: TRBV19
j_gene: TRBJ1-5
abundance: .
d_gene: .

CDR3nt: TGTGCCACCAGCAGGTTACCAGGGGGAGAGACCCAGTACTTC
CDR3aa: CATSRLPGGETQYF
v_gene: TRBV15
j_gene: TRBJ2-5
abundance: few
d_gene: TRBD1

CDR3nt: TGTGCCTGGAGTGAGGGGGGAGGCACTGAAGCTTTCTTT
CDR3aa: CAWSEGGGTEAFF
v_gene: TRBV30
j_gene: TRBJ1-1
abundance: .
d_gene: .

CDR3nt: TGCGCCAGCAGCTTGGGACAGGGGGCCTATGGCTACACCTTC
CDR3aa: CASSLGQGAYGYTF
v_gene: TRBV5-1
j_gene: TRBJ1-2
abundance: few
d_gene: TRBD1

CDR3nt: TGCGCCAGCAGCTTGAGAACCGTGAACACCGGGGAGCTGTTTTTT
CDR3aa: CASSLRTVNTGELFF
v_gene: TRBV5-1
j_gene: TRBJ2-2
abundance: .
d_gene: .

CDR3nt: TGTGCCAGCAGTGACCGAATAGCGGGAGGGTACAATGAGCAGTTCTTC
CDR3aa: CASSDRIAGGYNEQFF
v_gene: TRBV25-1
j_gene: TRBJ2-1
abundance: once
d_gene: TRBD2

CDR3nt: TGTGCCAGCAGCTTGGATAGGAGTTGGGAAGCTTTCTTT
CDR3aa: CASSLDRSWEAFF
v_gene: TRBV5-6
j_gene: TRBJ1-1
abundance: few
d_gene: .

CDR3nt: TGTGCCAGTAGTATCGACAGGGGAGGTAATCAGCCCCAGCATTTT
CDR3aa: CASSIDRGGNQPQHF
v_gene: TRBV19
j_gene: TRBJ1-5
abundance: .
d_gene: TRBD1

CDR3nt: TGTGCCAGCAGCTTAGTCTCCCGGACCTCTGGAAACACCATATATTTT
CDR3aa: CASSLVSRTSGNTIYF
v_gene: TRBV7-2
j_gene: TRBJ1-3
abundance: few
d_gene: .

CDR3nt: TGTGCCAGCAGCCCTAGGTGGCTAGCGGGAGTCGGTGAGCAGTACTTC
CDR3aa: CASSPRWLAGVGEQYF
v_gene: TRBV11-2
j_gene: TRBJ2-7
abundance: .
d_gene: TRBD2

CDR3nt: TGTGCCAGTAGTGCACAGGGGACCTATAATTCACCCCTCCACTTT
CDR3aa: CASSAQGTYNSPLHF
v_gene: TRBV19
j_gene: TRBJ1-6
abundance: .
d_gene: TRBD1

CDR3nt: TGTGCCAGTAGTATTACAGGGGGGAAAACTGAAGCTTTCTTT
CDR3aa: CASSITGGKTEAFF
v_gene: TRBV19
j_gene: TRBJ1-1
abundance: few
d_gene: TRBD1

CDR3nt: TGTGCCAGCAGCAAAAAGAAGGAGCAGTACTTC
CDR3aa: CASSKKKEQYF
v_gene: TRBV21-1
j_gene: TRBJ2-7
abundance: .
d_gene: .

CDR3nt: TGTGCCAGCAGCTTCCACTATGGCTACACCTTC
CDR3aa: CASSFHYGYTF
v_gene: TRBV5-6
j_gene: TRBJ1-2
abundance: once
d_gene: .

CDR3nt: TGCAGCGTTGTTCTAGCGGGCAATGAGCAGTTCTTC
CDR3aa: CSVVLAGNEQFF
v_gene: TRBV29-1
j_gene: TRBJ2-1
abundance: .
d_gene: TRBD2

CDR3nt: TGTGCCAGCAGCCGGGGGGGACTAGAGACCCAGTACTTC
CDR3aa: CASSRGGLETQYF
v_gene: TRBV28
j_gene: TRBJ2-5
abundance: .
d_gene: TRBD2

CDR3nt: TGTGCCAGCAGCCAAGCCGGAGAAGAGGCCTATGGCTACACCTTC
CDR3aa: CASSQAGEEAYGYTF
v_gene: TRBV4-2
j_gene: TRBJ1-2
abundance: .
d_gene: .

CDR3nt: TGTGCCAGCACCTCGAAGGGGCTAGCTCGCACAGATACGCAGTATTTT
CDR3aa: CASTSKGLARTDTQYF
v_gene: TRBV6-7
j_gene: TRBJ2-3
abundance: .
d_gene: .

CDR3nt: TGTGCCAGCTCAGGGGCGGAGGTGCATCAGCCCCAGCATTTT
CDR3aa: CASSGAEVHQPQHF
v_gene: TRBV18
j_gene: TRBJ1-5
abundance: .
d_gene: .

CDR3nt: TGTGCCAGCAGTGAAGGAGGGGGGCATGGTGAAAAACTGTTTTTT
CDR3aa: CASSEGGGHGEKLFF
v_gene: TRBV6-1
j_gene: TRBJ1-4
abundance: .
d_gene: .

CDR3nt: TGTGCCAGCAGCCTGACCCGGGGGAGGAGGGAAAAACTGTTTTTT
CDR3aa: CASSLTRGRREKLFF
v_gene: TRBV5-6
j_gene: TRBJ1-4
abundance: .
d_gene: .

CDR3nt: TGTGCCAGCAGCTTGGAGGGGACGGGAGGAAACACCATATATTTT
CDR3aa: CASSLEGTGGNTIYF
v_gene: TRBV5-5
j_gene: TRBJ1-3
abundance: .
d_gene: .

CDR3nt: TGTGCCAGCAGCGTTGGGACAAGTTTCACAGATACGCAGTATTTT
CDR3aa: CASSVGTSFTDTQYF
v_gene: TRBV5-8
j_gene: TRBJ2-3
abundance: .
d_gene: .

CDR3nt: TGTGCCAGCAGCTCCTACAGGGAAGGGGTTGAAGCTTTCTTT
CDR3aa: CASSSYREGVEAFF
v_gene: TRBV7-8
j_gene: TRBJ1-1
abundance: once
d_gene: .

CDR3nt: TGTGCCTGGTTCGTAGGCCAGGGGAACACTGAAGCTTTCTTT
CDR3aa: CAWFVGQGNTEAFF
v_gene: TRBV30
j_gene: TRBJ1-1
abundance: .
d_gene: .

CDR3nt: TGTGCCAGCAGTGAAGACCTCGAGGGAAACACCATATATTTT
CDR3aa: CASSEDLEGNTIYF
v_gene: TRBV6-1
j_gene: TRBJ1-3
abundance: .
d_gene: .

CDR3nt: TGTGCCAGTAGTCCCCCGGGACTCCATAGCTCCTACAATGAGCAGTTCTTC
CDR3aa: CASSPPGLHSSYNEQFF
v_gene: TRBV19
j_gene: TRBJ2-1
abundance: .
d_gene: .

CDR3nt: TGTGCCAGCAGTTACCCTGGCACAGATACGCAGTATTTT
CDR3aa: CASSYPGTDTQYF
v_gene: TRBV9
j_gene: TRBJ2-3
abundance: .
d_gene: .

CDR3nt: TGTGCCAGCAGTGGGGGAACTGACAGGGGAAGAAGACAGCCCCAGCATTTT
CDR3aa: CASSGGTDRGRRQPQHF
v_gene: TRBV2
j_gene: TRBJ1-5
abundance: .
d_gene: TRBD1

CDR3nt: TGCGCCAGCAGCATCCTAGGGGAATTTAATGAAAAACTGTTTTTT
CDR3aa: CASSILGEFNEKLFF
v_gene: TRBV5-1
j_gene: TRBJ1-4
abundance: .
d_gene: .

CDR3nt: TGTGCCAGCAGCTTAGGAAGAAGCACAGATACGCAGTATTTT
CDR3aa: CASSLGRSTDTQYF
v_gene: TRBV11-3
j_gene: TRBJ2-3
abundance: .
d_gene: .

CDR3nt: TGTGCCAGCGGGGGGGGCGGGAGCTCCTACGAGCAGTACTTC
CDR3aa: CASGGGGSSYEQYF
v_gene: TRBV6-5
j_gene: TRBJ2-7
abundance: few
d_gene: .

CDR3nt: TGTGCCAGCAGCTGGGAGACGAACACCGGGGAGCTGTTTTTT
CDR3aa: CASSWETNTGELFF
v_gene: TRBV11-3
j_gene: TRBJ2-2
abundance: .
d_gene: .

CDR3nt: TGTGCCAGCACCTTTATTGGATTGTCAGCGGAAATCACCGGGGAGCTGTTTTTT
CDR3aa: CASTFIGLSAEITGELFF
v_gene: TRBV11-2
j_gene: TRBJ2-2
abundance: .
d_gene: .

CDR3nt: TGTGCCAGCAGCCCGAGACTAGCGGGAGCGACCTACAATGAGCAGTTCTTC
CDR3aa: CASSPRLAGATYNEQFF
v_gene: TRBV4-2
j_gene: TRBJ2-1
abundance: .
d_gene: TRBD2

CDR3nt: TGTGCCTGGAGTGCAGGGCGGGCAAACAATGAGCAGTTCTTC
CDR3aa: CAWSAGRANNEQFF
v_gene: TRBV30
j_gene: TRBJ2-1
abundance: once
d_gene: .

CDR3nt: TGTGCCTGGAGTCCAGGCAGGGCATATGGCTACACCTTC
CDR3aa: CAWSPGRAYGYTF
v_gene: TRBV30
j_gene: TRBJ1-2
abundance: .
d_gene: .

CDR3nt: TGCGCCAGCAGCCGGGAGGGAGGTTGGGAGACCCAGTACTTC
CDR3aa: CASSREGGWETQYF
v_gene: TRBV5-1
j_gene: TRBJ2-5
abundance: .
d_gene: TRBD2

CDR3nt: TGTGCCAGCAGTTCGGGTACCTACGAGCAGTACTTC
CDR3aa: CASSSGTYEQYF
v_gene: TRBV27
j_gene: TRBJ2-7
abundance: few
d_gene: .

CDR3nt: TGTGCCAGCACCAGGCCAGAACGGAGCTCCTACAATGAGCAGTTCTTC
CDR3aa: CASTRPERSSYNEQFF
v_gene: TRBV7-8
j_gene: TRBJ2-1
abundance: .
d_gene: .

CDR3nt: TGTGCCACCAGCAGAGGAGGTGAGGGGAGGGAGCAGTACTTC
CDR3aa: CATSRGGEGREQYF
v_gene: TRBV15
j_gene: TRBJ2-7
abundance: .
d_gene: .

CDR3nt: TGTGCCAGCAGCTTTGCAGGCAACGGAGAAAAACTGTTTTTT
CDR3aa: CASSFAGNGEKLFF
v_gene: TRBV7-9
j_gene: TRBJ1-4
abundance: .
d_gene: .

CDR3nt: TGTGCCAGCAGCCAAGGGGGCAGGGTAGAAGATCAGCCCCAGCATTTT
CDR3aa: CASSQGGRVEDQPQHF
v_gene: TRBV4-2
j_gene: TRBJ1-5
abundance: once
d_gene: .

CDR3nt: TGTGCCAGCAGCTTACAGGCTACCTACAATGAGCAGTTCTTC
CDR3aa: CASSLQATYNEQFF
v_gene: TRBV7-2
j_gene: TRBJ2-1
abundance: .
d_gene: .

CDR3nt: TGCGCCAGCAGCTTAAGCACGACAGCGATGAACACTGAAGCTTTCTTT
CDR3aa: CASSLSTTAMNTEAFF
v_gene: TRBV5-1
j_gene: TRBJ1-1
abundance: .
d_gene: .

CDR3nt: TGTGCCAGCAGTTACTCGATGTCCGGCCCCCATGAGCAGTTCTTC
CDR3aa: CASSYSMSGPHEQFF
v_gene: TRBV6-5
j_gene: TRBJ2-1
abundance: .
d_gene: .

CDR3nt: TGCGCCAGCAGCCCGGGACAGGGGGCTTCACCCCTCCACTTT
CDR3aa: CASSPGQGASPLHF
v_gene: TRBV5-1
j_gene: TRBJ1-6
abundance: .
d_gene: TRBD1

CDR3nt: TGCAGCGTCGAAGGAGGGGACGGTCAAACAGATACGCAGTATTTT
CDR3aa: CSVEGGDGQTDTQYF
v_gene: TRBV29-1
j_gene: TRBJ2-3
abundance: .
d_gene: .

CDR3nt: TGTGCCAGCAGCGTGGGACTAGCGGGGGAAGGAGAGACCCAGTACTTC
CDR3aa: CASSVGLAGEGETQYF
v_gene: TRBV5-4
j_gene: TRBJ2-5
abundance: .
d_gene: TRBD2

CDR3nt: TGTGCCAGCAGCGTTCAGGATACCACTGAAGCTTTCTTT
CDR3aa: CASSVQDTTEAFF
v_gene: TRBV9
j_gene: TRBJ1-1
abundance: .
d_gene: .

CDR3nt: TGTGCCAGCAGACAGCAAGGGGACGAGCAGTACTTC
CDR3aa: CASRQQGDEQYF
v_gene: TRBV2
j_gene: TRBJ2-7
abundance: .
d_gene: .

CDR3nt: TGTGCCACCAGCAGAGATATGGACTGGCCCAGGGAAAAACTGTTTTTT
CDR3aa: CATSRDMDWPREKLFF
v_gene: TRBV15
j_gene: TRBJ1-4
abundance: large
d_gene: .

CDR3nt: TGTGCCAGCAGTGGAGGGAATCAGCCCCAGCATTTT
CDR3aa: CASSGGNQPQHF
v_gene: TRBV2
j_gene: TRBJ1-5
abundance: .
d_gene: .

CDR3nt: TGCGCCAGCAGCTTGGGGTCAGGTGGTAGATTCGGAGAGACCCAGTACTTC
CDR3aa: CASSLGSGGRFGETQYF
v_gene: TRBV5-1
j_gene: TRBJ2-5
abundance: .
d_gene: .

CDR3nt: TGTGCCAGCAGCCCAGTGGGGGGACAAGAGACCCAGTACTTC
CDR3aa: CASSPVGGQETQYF
v_gene: TRBV7-3
j_gene: TRBJ2-5
abundance: .
d_gene: .